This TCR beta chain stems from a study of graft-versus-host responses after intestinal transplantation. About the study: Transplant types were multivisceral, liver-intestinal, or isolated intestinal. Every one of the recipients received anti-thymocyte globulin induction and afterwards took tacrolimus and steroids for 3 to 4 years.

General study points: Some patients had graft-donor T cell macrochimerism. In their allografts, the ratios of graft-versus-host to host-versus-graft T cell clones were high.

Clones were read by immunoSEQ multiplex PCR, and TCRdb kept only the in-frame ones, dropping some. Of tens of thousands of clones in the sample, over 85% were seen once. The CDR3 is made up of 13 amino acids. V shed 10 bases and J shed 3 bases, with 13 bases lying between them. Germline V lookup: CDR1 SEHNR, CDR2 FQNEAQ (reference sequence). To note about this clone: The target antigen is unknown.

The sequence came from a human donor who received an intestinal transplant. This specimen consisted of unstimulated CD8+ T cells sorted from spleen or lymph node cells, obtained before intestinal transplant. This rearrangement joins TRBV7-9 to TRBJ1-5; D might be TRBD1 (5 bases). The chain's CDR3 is CATQGPTNQPQHF. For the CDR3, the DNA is TGTGCCACCCAGGGTCCCACCAATCAGCCCCAGCATTTT. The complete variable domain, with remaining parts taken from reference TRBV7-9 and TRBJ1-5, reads DTGVSQNPRHKITKRGQNVTFRCDPISEHNRLYWYRQTLGQGPEFLTYFQNEAQLEKSRLLSDRFSAERPKGSFSTLEIQRTEQGDSAMYLCATQGPTNQPQHFGDGTRLSIL.